This is a list of T cell receptor beta chains from one sample in a study of cytomegalovirus exposure and HLA in healthy donors. The data were produced by immunoSEQ multiplex PCR, yet TCRdb's version contains in-frame clones alone and is incomplete. The table lists fewer than 300,000 clones, about four fifths of them singletons. Sequencing was performed on PBMCs. The receptors originated from a girl aged 2-9 years in good health and CMV-seronegative. Both conserved end residues are part of each CDR3. D genes are given only for firm matches. Rows may omit the clone size; those that give it use once, few, many or a size class.

j_call,d_call,clone_size,v_call,cdr3_aa,cdr3_nt
TRBJ2-1,TRBD2,.,TRBV5-1,CASSLGGGGYNEQFF,TGCGCCAGCAGCTTGGGAGGCGGGGGATACAATGAGCAGTTCTTC
TRBJ2-3,.,.,TRBV29-1,CSVAGVTSTDTQYF,TGCAGCGTTGCCGGGGTCACTAGCACAGATACGCAGTATTTT
TRBJ1-1,TRBD1,.,TRBV7-3,CASSLTGGLRGPNTEAFF,TGTGCCAGCAGCTTAACGGGCGGGTTGAGGGGGCCGAACACTGAAGCTTTCTTT
TRBJ2-7,TRBD2,.,TRBV4-1,CASSQGAGVYEQYF,TGCGCCAGCAGCCAAGGAGCGGGAGTCTACGAGCAGTACTTC
TRBJ2-1,.,.,TRBV10-1,CASSPGVPRHEQFF,TGCGCCAGCAGCCCCGGGGTCCCGCGACATGAGCAGTTCTTC
TRBJ2-7,TRBD2,.,TRBV7-2,CASAGVTKYEQYF,TGTGCCAGCGCGGGAGTTACTAAGTACGAGCAGTACTTC
TRBJ1-6,.,once,TRBV7-6,CASSLEYSRSPLHF,TGTGCCAGCAGCTTAGAGTACAGTCGCTCACCCCTCCACTTT
TRBJ2-5,TRBD1,few,TRBV5-1,CASSSGQAGSQYF,TGCGCCAGCAGCTCCGGACAGGCAGGGTCCCAGTACTTC
TRBJ2-1,TRBD2,.,TRBV12-5,CASGPRTSGSSEQFF,TGTGCTAGTGGTCCCCGGACTAGCGGGAGTAGTGAGCAGTTCTTC
TRBJ2-1,.,once,TRBV5-4,CASSSPATPYNEQFF,TGTGCCAGCAGCTCACCTGCTACCCCCTACAATGAGCAGTTCTTC
TRBJ2-1,TRBD1,.,TRBV19,CASSISRGLINEQFF,TGTGCCAGTAGTATCAGTAGGGGGCTGATTAATGAGCAGTTCTTC
TRBJ1-2,.,.,TRBV27,CASGLRGDYGYTF,TGTGCCAGCGGTCTACGGGGGGACTATGGCTACACCTTC
TRBJ1-1,.,.,TRBV27,CASSWAGNTEAFF,TGTGCCAGCAGTTGGGCGGGAAACACTGAAGCTTTCTTT
TRBJ2-6,TRBD1,.,TRBV2,CASRDRGPGANVLTF,TGTGCCAGCAGGGACAGGGGTCCTGGGGCCAACGTCCTGACTTTC
TRBJ2-2,.,.,TRBV6-5,CASSYRQSTGELFF,TGTGCCAGCAGTTACCGACAGAGCACCGGGGAGCTGTTTTTT
TRBJ2-2,.,.,TRBV27,CASSFSGGGELFF,TGTGCCAGCAGTTTTAGTGGAGGCGGGGAGCTGTTTTTT
TRBJ2-7,.,.,TRBV28,CASSYSSGKGYEQYF,TGTGCCAGCAGTTATTCTTCGGGAAAGGGCTACGAGCAGTACTTC
TRBJ2-3,TRBD2,.,TRBV20-1,CSSYPSGVEYF,TGCAGTTCTTACCCTAGCGGCGTGGAGTATTTT
TRBJ1-3,TRBD1,few,TRBV5-1,CASSLATGGAGNTIYF,TGCGCCAGCAGCTTAGCAACAGGGGGAGCTGGAAACACCATATATTTT
TRBJ2-3,TRBD2,.,TRBV5-5,CASSSGARGGFRTDTQYF,TGTGCCAGCAGCAGCGGGGCCCGAGGTGGTTTCCGCACAGATACGCAGTATTTT
TRBJ1-1,TRBD1,.,TRBV28,CASSYQTGRMNTEAFF,TGTGCCAGCAGTTACCAGACAGGGAGGATGAACACTGAAGCTTTCTTT
TRBJ2-7,TRBD2,.,TRBV25-1,CASSEGRSGSHEQYF,TGTGCCAGCAGTGAAGGGCGCAGCGGGAGCCACGAGCAGTACTTC
TRBJ2-2,.,.,TRBV9,CASSVPLKGENTGELFF,TGTGCCAGCAGCGTCCCTTTAAAGGGAGAGAACACCGGGGAGCTGTTTTTT
TRBJ1-3,.,.,TRBV12-2,CASRHTRVGGNTIYF,TGTGCAAGTCGCCACACCAGGGTAGGTGGAAACACCATATATTTT
TRBJ2-1,TRBD2,few,TRBV28,CASSLTGLAGAGEQFF,TGTGCCAGCAGTCTCACCGGACTAGCGGGGGCCGGGGAGCAGTTCTTC
TRBJ2-1,.,.,TRBV9,CASSVRGTGGHNEQFF,TGTGCCAGCAGCGTAAGAGGTACAGGCGGTCACAATGAGCAGTTCTTC
TRBJ2-5,.,few,TRBV13,CASSLTTGEQETQYF,TGTGCCAGCAGCCTGACCACCGGGGAGCAAGAGACCCAGTACTTC
TRBJ2-7,.,.,TRBV5-1,CASRTSPSYEQYF,TGCGCCAGCAGAACGTCCCCCTCCTACGAGCAGTACTTC
TRBJ1-1,.,.,TRBV6-1,CASRIWGRTEAFF,TGTGCCAGCCGGATTTGGGGGCGCACTGAAGCTTTCTTT
TRBJ1-5,TRBD1,.,TRBV19,CASSKDRGNQPQHF,TGTGCCAGTAGTAAGGACAGGGGAAATCAGCCCCAGCATTTT
TRBJ1-1,.,.,TRBV4-1,CASSQAEGRTEAFF,TGCGCCAGCAGCCAAGCTGAGGGTCGGACTGAAGCTTTCTTT
TRBJ2-1,.,once,TRBV15,CATSITSRSRGLNEQFF,TGTGCCACCAGCATCACCTCTAGATCGCGGGGCCTCAATGAGCAGTTCTTC
TRBJ2-1,TRBD1,.,TRBV30,CAWRVKQGDRSVF,TGTGCCTGGAGGGTTAAACAGGGGGATCGGTCGGTCTTC
TRBJ1-1,.,.,TRBV2,CASSSLRRGTEAFF,TGTGCCAGCAGTTCCCTGCGGAGGGGCACTGAAGCTTTCTTT
TRBJ1-1,.,.,TRBV19,CASSGRQYYMNTEAFF,TGTGCCAGTAGTGGCAGACAGTACTACATGAACACTGAAGCTTTCTTT
TRBJ2-7,.,.,TRBV6-5,CASSYLRDLAYEQYF,TGTGCCAGCAGTTACCTGCGGGACTTGGCCTACGAGCAGTACTTC
TRBJ2-5,.,.,TRBV11-2,CASSPQGQETQYF,TGTGCCAGCAGCCCACAGGGCCAAGAGACCCAGTACTTC
TRBJ2-1,.,.,TRBV27,CASRSMGATIEQFF,TGTGCCAGCAGATCTATGGGGGCTACAATTGAGCAGTTCTTC
TRBJ2-5,TRBD2,.,TRBV27,CASRPSGSGETQYF,TGTGCCAGCAGACCTAGCGGGAGTGGGGAGACCCAGTACTTC
TRBJ1-4,TRBD1,.,TRBV18,CASSPDRVQTEKLFF,TGTGCCAGCTCACCTGACAGGGTCCAGACTGAAAAACTGTTTTTT
TRBJ2-7,TRBD1,.,TRBV19,CASLGQGSHEQYF,TGTGCCAGTCTCGGACAGGGGAGCCACGAGCAGTACTTC
TRBJ1-1,TRBD1,.,TRBV13,CASSLDRGAEAFF,TGTGCCAGCAGCCTAGACAGGGGGGCCGAAGCTTTCTTT
TRBJ2-7,.,.,TRBV18,CASSPVRHRIYEQYF,TGTGCCAGCTCACCAGTGAGACACCGAATCTACGAGCAGTACTTC
TRBJ2-7,.,.,TRBV9,CASSVGLYYEQYF,TGTGCCAGCAGCGTCGGACTCTACTACGAGCAGTACTTC
TRBJ2-7,TRBD2,.,TRBV7-9,CASSPGLAGASSYEQYF,TGTGCCAGCAGCCCGGGACTAGCGGGGGCATCCTCCTACGAGCAGTACTTC
TRBJ1-4,TRBD1,few,TRBV2,CASSEARGQGNEKLFF,TGTGCCAGCAGTGAAGCGAGGGGGCAGGGGAATGAAAAACTGTTTTTT
TRBJ1-2,TRBD1,.,TRBV9,CASSANRGGYTF,TGTGCCAGCAGCGCAAACAGGGGTGGCTACACCTTC
TRBJ1-4,.,few,TRBV18,CASSPGWGPNEKLFF,TGTGCCAGCTCACCAGGGTGGGGCCCTAATGAAAAACTGTTTTTT
TRBJ2-5,TRBD1,.,TRBV5-1,CASSLFGTGEETQYF,TGCGCCAGCAGCTTGTTTGGGACAGGGGAAGAGACCCAGTACTTC
TRBJ2-1,.,.,TRBV27,CASSLLRHLANEQFF,TGTGCCAGCAGTTTACTCAGGCATCTAGCCAATGAGCAGTTCTTC
TRBJ2-1,.,.,TRBV6-1,CASSDHYLYKNEQFF,TGTGCCAGCAGTGACCACTACCTCTACAAGAATGAGCAGTTCTTC
TRBJ2-3,.,.,TRBV11-1,CASSPDGSDYTDTQYF,TGTGCCAGCAGCCCCGACGGTAGCGACTACACAGATACGCAGTATTTT
TRBJ2-1,TRBD2,.,TRBV9,CASSVGTRYNEQFF,TGTGCCAGCAGCGTAGGGACTAGGTACAATGAGCAGTTCTTC
TRBJ2-3,TRBD1,.,TRBV27,CASSDRVPDTQYF,TGTGCCAGCAGCGACAGGGTCCCGGATACGCAGTATTTT
TRBJ1-5,.,.,TRBV6-1,CASSDMRAWQPQHF,TGTGCCAGCAGTGATATGAGGGCTTGGCAGCCCCAGCATTTT
TRBJ2-5,.,.,TRBV11-2,CASSSQGGAQETQYF,TGTGCCAGCAGCTCCCAGGGTGGAGCACAAGAGACCCAGTACTTC